One T cell receptor beta chain is described in this entry. Its antigen specificity is not known. No quality values exist for individual bases; no much larger clone is one base distant. What this sample's time point label stands for: after neoadjuvant nivolumab, at surgical resection. Patients were newly diagnosed with stage II-IVA oral cavity squamous cell carcinoma and had received no prior systemic or radiation treatment. The cohort consisted of patients with HPV-negative, locally advanced oral cavity squamous cell carcinoma. The samples were drawn from a longitudinal correlative study tied to a single-arm phase II trial testing neoadjuvant nivolumab in oral cavity squamous cell carcinoma. Genomic DNA-based TCRbeta sequencing was performed on subject-matched pre- and post-treatment PBMCs and tumors from three responders and three non-responders. Genomic DNA was isolated from tumor tissue using the Maxwell RSC DNA from Tissue kit.

The data were obtained in a study of neoadjuvant anti-PD-1 for oral cavity cancer (dated by TCRdb to about 2021). Concerning the study at large: Before undergoing curative-intent surgical resection, most patients got three to four biweekly nivolumab doses at 3 mg/kg. Under RECIST 1.1, patients with complete response, partial response or stable disease were classed as responders, and patients with progression were classed as non-responders. A fourth nivolumab dose was given around day 43 to patients without progression, and definitive surgical resection was performed in those patients on days 50-56. The parent correlative cohort included roughly 12 patients, with a roughly 35% response rate. Beyond this particular receptor, the publication reports: Larger post-treatment sizes of preexisting intratumoral clones correlated with greater tumor shrinkage, suggesting expansion of preexisting clones contributed to response. Only a few patients per response group were included in the TCR analyses, and larger cohorts for validation were called for by the authors. Higher pretreatment blood Treg/Th17 ratios correlated with higher pretreatment blood TCRbeta clonality and lower post-treatment tumor TCRbeta clonality.

Survey sequencing of tumors used two replicates per sample, and the tumor libraries mostly started from 4.5 to 6 ug of input genomic DNA. The immunoSEQ hsTCRbeta kit was used to prepare TCRbeta libraries, following the manufacturer's instructions. Sequencing of the completed libraries took place using an Illumina NovaSeq 6000 S4 flow cell after they had been pooled to around 2.7 nM. The paper's processing steps were these. The immunoSEQ Analyzer handled quality control and preprocessing of the raw data. The analysis was limited to productive rearrangements, and each clonotype was defined by a unique CDR3 amino acid sequence. Repertoire clonality was estimated as the Gini-Simpson index, computed with the R package tcR. Gini indices were compared with Student's t test, and associations with tumor size change were assessed by Pearson correlation. This is the immuneACCESS table as TCRdb keeps it, with only in-frame sequences that have V and J called. A part of the clones is gone; compared with another copy, unresolved V genes explain less than half, and the rest is unexplained. The V and J calls and clone size come from that table; D and trimming were worked out from the DNA. The sample yields approximately 15,000 clones; roughly 34% were counted once. The top ten hold 30% to 45% of the sample.

This sequence was found in a person aged 35-79 years with oral cavity squamous cell carcinoma. This specimen was tumor tissue, taken after nivolumab (anti-PD-1) treatment.

The CDR3 protein: CASSLLTASSGGYTF. The bases read TGTGCCAGCAGCTTACTGACAGCCAGTTCGGGTGGCTACACCTTC. Here the chain combines TRBV7-9 and TRBJ1-2; perhaps TRBD1 is the D gene, with 5 bases matching. From a lookup of the germline V gene (reference sequence), CDR1 and CDR2 are SEHNR and FQNEAQ. V is pared back by 2 bases and J by 7 bases, with 17 bases lying between the germline termini. Including the terminal cysteine and phenylalanine, the CDR3 comprises 15 residues. This entry keeps only the CDR3 DNA: 45 bases, framed from base 1. Reference TRBV7-9 and TRBJ1-2 genes cover what lies past the CDR3, so the full variable domain is DTGVSQNPRHKITKRGQNVTFRCDPISEHNRLYWYRQTLGQGPEFLTYFQNEAQLEKSRLLSDRFSAERPKGSFSTLEIQRTEQGDSAMYLCASSLLTASSGGYTFGSGTRLTVV.